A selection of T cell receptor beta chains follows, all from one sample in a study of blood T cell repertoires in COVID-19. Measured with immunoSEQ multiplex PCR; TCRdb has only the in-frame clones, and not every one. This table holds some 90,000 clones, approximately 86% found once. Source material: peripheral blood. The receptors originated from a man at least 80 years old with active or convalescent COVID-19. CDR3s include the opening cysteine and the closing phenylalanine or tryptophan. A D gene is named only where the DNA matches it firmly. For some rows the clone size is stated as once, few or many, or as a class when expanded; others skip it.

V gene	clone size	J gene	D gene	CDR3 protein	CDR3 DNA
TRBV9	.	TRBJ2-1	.	CASSVGRGPYNEQFF	TGTGCCAGCAGCGTAGGGCGGGGGCCCTACAATGAGCAGTTCTTC
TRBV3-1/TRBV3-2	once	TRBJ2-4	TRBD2	CASSDGRGDIQYF	TGTGCCAGCAGTGACGGACGGGGGGACATTCAGTACTTC
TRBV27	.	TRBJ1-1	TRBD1	CASTKTGAWTEAFF	TGTGCCAGCACCAAGACAGGGGCCTGGACTGAAGCTTTCTTT
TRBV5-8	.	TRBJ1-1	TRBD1	CASIDRGFMNTEAFF	TGTGCCAGCATAGACAGGGGCTTCATGAACACTGAAGCTTTCTTT
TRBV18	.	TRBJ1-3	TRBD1	CASSTGGSGNTIYF	TGTGCCAGCTCCACAGGGGGATCTGGAAACACCATATATTTT
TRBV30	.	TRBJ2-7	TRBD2	CAWSEGILAGGGDEQYF	TGTGCCTGGAGTGAAGGAATACTAGCGGGAGGGGGAGACGAGCAGTACTTC
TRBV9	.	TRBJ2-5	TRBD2	CASSVAGGAGGQETQYF	TGTGCCAGCAGCGTAGCTGGTGGAGCGGGGGGACAAGAGACCCAGTACTTC
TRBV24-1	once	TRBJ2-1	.	CATSGPTTYRAPHNEQFF	TGTGCCACCAGTGGCCCGACGACGTACAGGGCCCCACACAATGAGCAGTTCTTC
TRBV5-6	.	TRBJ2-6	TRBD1	CASSLGAGGAGANVLTF	TGTGCCAGCAGTCTCGGGGCAGGGGGCGCTGGGGCCAACGTCCTGACTTTC
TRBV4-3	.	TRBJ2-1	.	CASSQDRKNNEQFF	TGCGCCAGCAGCCAAGACAGGAAAAACAATGAGCAGTTCTTC
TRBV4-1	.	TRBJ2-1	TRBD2	CASSQEPSGVGYNEQFF	TGCGCCAGCAGCCAAGAGCCTAGCGGGGTGGGCTACAATGAGCAGTTCTTC
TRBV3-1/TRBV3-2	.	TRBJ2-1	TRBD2	CASSSPPGEREAQGTYNEQFF	TGTGCCAGCAGCTCCCCCCCCGGGGAGCGGGAGGCCCAGGGAACCTACAATGAGCAGTTCTTC
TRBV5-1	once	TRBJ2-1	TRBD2	CARSWGGGAGNEQFF	TGCGCCCGCAGCTGGGGCGGGGGGGCGGGCAATGAGCAGTTCTTC